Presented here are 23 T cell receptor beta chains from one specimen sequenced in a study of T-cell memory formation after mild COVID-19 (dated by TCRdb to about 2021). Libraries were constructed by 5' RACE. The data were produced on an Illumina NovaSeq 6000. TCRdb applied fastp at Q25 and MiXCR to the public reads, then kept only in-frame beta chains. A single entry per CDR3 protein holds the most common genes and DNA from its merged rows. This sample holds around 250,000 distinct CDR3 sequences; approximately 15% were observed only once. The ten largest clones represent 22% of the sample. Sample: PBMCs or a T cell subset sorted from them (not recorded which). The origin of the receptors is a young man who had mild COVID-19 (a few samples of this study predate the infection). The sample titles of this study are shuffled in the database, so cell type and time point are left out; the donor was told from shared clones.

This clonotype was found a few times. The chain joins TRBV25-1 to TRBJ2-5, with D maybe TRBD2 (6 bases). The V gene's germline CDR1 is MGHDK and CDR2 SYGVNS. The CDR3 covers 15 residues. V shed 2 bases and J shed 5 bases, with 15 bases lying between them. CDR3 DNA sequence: TGTGCCAGCAGTGAACCCTACGACCGGGGGGAGACCCAGTACTTC. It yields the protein CASSEPYDRGETQYF.

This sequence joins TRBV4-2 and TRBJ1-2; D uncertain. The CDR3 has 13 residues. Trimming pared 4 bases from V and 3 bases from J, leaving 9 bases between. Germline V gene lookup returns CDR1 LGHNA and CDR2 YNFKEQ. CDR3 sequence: CASSRLGDYGYTF. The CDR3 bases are TGTGCCAGCAGCCGCCTCGGCGACTATGGCTACACCTTC.

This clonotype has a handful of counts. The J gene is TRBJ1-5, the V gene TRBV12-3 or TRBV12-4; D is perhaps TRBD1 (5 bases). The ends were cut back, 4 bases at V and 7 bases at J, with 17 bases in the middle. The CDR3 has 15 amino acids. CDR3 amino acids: CASSSVRQGVQPQHF. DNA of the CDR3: TGTGCCAGCAGTTCGGTAAGGCAGGGAGTACAGCCCCAGCATTTT.

The CDR3 sequence is CASSHSGGLYNEQFF. CDR3 DNA: TGCGCCAGCAGCCACTCGGGGGGACTATACAATGAGCAGTTCTTC. The chain links TRBV4-3 to TRBJ2-1; 7 bases are a match to TRBD2. The ends lost 3 bases at V and 4 bases at J; junction bases unmatched: 6. The CDR3 contains 15 residues. Germline V gene lookup returns CDR1 LGHNA and CDR2 YSLEER.

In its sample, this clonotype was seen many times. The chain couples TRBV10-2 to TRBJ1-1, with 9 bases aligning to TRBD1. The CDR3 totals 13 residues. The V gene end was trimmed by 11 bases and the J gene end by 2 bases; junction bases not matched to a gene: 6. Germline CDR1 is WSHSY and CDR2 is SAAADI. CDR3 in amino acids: CAGNRGPNTEAFF. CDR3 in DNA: TGCGCCGGTAACAGGGGGCCCAACACTGAAGCTTTCTTT.

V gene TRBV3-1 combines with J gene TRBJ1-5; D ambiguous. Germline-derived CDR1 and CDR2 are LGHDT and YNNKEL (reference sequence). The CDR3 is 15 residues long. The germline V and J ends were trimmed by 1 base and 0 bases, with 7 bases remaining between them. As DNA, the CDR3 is TGTGCCAGCAGCCAAGGTGGAGTTAGCAATCAGCCCCAGCATTTT. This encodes CASSQGGVSNQPQHF.

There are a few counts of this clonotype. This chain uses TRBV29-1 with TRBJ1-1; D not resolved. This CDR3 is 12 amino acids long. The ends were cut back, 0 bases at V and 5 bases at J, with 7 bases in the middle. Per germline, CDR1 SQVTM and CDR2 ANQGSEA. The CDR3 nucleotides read TGCAGCGTTGAAGACGGCTTGACTGAAGCTTTCTTT. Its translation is CSVEDGLTEAFF.

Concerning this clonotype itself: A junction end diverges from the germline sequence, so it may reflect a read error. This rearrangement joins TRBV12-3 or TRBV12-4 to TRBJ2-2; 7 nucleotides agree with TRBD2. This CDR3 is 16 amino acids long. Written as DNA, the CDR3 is TGTGCCAGTACCGGGAGGCGAGCAGGAAACACCGGGGAGCTGATTTTT. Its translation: CASTGRRAGNTGELIF.

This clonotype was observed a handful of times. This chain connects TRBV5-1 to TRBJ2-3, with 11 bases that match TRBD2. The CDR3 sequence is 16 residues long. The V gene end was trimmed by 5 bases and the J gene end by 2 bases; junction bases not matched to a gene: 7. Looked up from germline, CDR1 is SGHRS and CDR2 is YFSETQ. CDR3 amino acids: CASSLGLAGPTDTQYF. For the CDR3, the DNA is TGCGCCAGCAGTCTCGGACTAGCGGGCCCCACAGATACGCAGTATTTT.

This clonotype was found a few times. The CDR3, as DNA: TGTGCCAGCAGCTTAGCGCCTGGCGGGGGAATTGAGACAGATACGCAGTATTTT. Protein product: CASSLAPGGGIETDTQYF. The chain is built from TRBV7-9 and TRBJ2-3; 7 bases fit TRBD2. This CDR3 has 18 residues. The germline gives CDR1 SEHNR, CDR2 FQNEAQ (reference sequence). The J segment lost 3 bases and the V segment lost 0 bases, leaving 12 bases of the junction unmatched.

The CDR3 here is CASSLGHTSQPQHF. The CDR3 DNA reads TGTGCCAGCAGCTTAGGACATACTTCGCAGCCCCAGCATTTT. The gene calls are TRBV7-2 and TRBJ1-5, with D unclear. CDR1 SGHTA and CDR2 FQGNSA come from the germline V gene. Trimming took 1 base from V and 7 from J, leaving 11 bases between them. The CDR3 runs 14 residues.

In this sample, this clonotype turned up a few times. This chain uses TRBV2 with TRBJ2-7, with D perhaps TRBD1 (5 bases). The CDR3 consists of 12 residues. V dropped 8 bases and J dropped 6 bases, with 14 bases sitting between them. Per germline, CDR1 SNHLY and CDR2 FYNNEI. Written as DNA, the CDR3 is TGTGCCAGCTGTGCAGGGTGGGGCGAGCAGTACTTC. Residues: CASCAGWGEQYF.

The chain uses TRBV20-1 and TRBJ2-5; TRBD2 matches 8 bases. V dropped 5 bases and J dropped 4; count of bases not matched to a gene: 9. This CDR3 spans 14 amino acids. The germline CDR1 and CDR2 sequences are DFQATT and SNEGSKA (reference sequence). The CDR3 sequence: CSAGTSGGGETQYF. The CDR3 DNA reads TGCAGTGCTGGAACAAGCGGGGGAGGAGAGACCCAGTACTTC.

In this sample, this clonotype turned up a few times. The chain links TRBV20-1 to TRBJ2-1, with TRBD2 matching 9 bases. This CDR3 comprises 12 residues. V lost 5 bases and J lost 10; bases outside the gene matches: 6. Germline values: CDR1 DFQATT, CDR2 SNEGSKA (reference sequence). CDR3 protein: CSAGRLAEEQFF. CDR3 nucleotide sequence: TGCAGTGCTGGAAGACTAGCGGAGGAGCAGTTCTTC.

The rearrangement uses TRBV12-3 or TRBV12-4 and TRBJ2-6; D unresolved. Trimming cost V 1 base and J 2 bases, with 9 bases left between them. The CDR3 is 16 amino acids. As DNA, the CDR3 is TGTGCCAGCAGTTTAGGGCAACTGGCTGGGGCCAACGTCCTGACTTTC. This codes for CASSLGQLAGANVLTF.

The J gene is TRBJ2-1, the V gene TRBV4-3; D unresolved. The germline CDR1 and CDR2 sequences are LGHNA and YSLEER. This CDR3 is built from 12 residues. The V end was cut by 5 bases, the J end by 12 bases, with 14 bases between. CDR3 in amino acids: CASSSRFGGQFF. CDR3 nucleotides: TGCGCCAGCAGCTCTCGGTTCGGTGGGCAGTTCTTC.

The DNA of the CDR3 is TGTGCCAGCAGCCGACCCAGAGTTTGGAGGGTGGTTGAGCAGTTCTTC. This encodes CASSRPRVWRVVEQFF. This sequence joins TRBV7-8 and TRBJ2-1, with TRBD2 as a possible D gene (6 bases). Germline V gene sequence: CDR1 SGHVS, CDR2 FQNEAQ. Trimming pared 5 bases from V and 9 bases from J, leaving 23 bases between. The CDR3 loop spans 16 amino acids.

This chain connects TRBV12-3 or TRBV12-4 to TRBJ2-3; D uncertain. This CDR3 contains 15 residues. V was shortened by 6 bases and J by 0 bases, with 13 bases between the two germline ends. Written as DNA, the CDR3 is TGTGCCAGCAGACCTAATGTAGCTAGCACAGATACGCAGTATTTT. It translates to CASRPNVASTDTQYF.

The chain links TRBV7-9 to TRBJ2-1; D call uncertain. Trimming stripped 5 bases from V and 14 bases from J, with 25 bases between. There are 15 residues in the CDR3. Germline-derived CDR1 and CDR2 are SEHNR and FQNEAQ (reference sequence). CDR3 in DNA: TGTGCCAGCAGCCCGTCTAACGTGCAGCGAGAATGGGAGTTCTTC. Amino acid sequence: CASSPSNVQREWEFF.

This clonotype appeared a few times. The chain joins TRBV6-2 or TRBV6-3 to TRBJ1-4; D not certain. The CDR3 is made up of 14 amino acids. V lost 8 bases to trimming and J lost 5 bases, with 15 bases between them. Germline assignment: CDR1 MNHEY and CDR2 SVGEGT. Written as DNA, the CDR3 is TGTGCCAGCGGAAAGTCGTCGGACAATGAAAAACTGTTTTTT. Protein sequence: CASGKSSDNEKLFF.

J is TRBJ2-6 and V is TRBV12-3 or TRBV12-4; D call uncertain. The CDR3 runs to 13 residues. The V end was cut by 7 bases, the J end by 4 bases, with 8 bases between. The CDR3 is CASTRTGANVLTF. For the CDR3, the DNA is TGTGCCAGCACCCGAACGGGGGCCAACGTCCTGACTTTC.

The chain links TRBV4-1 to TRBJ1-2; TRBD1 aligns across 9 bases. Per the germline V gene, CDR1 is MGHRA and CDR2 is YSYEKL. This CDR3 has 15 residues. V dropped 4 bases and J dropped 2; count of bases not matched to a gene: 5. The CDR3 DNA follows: TGCGCCAGCAGCCGAGGACAGGGGCCAAACTATGGCTACACCTTC. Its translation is CASSRGQGPNYGYTF.

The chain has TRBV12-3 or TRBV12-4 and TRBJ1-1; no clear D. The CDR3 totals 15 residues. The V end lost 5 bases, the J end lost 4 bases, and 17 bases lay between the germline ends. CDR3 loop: CASSMEPLRSTEAFF. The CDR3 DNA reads TGTGCCAGCAGTATGGAACCACTCAGGAGCACTGAAGCTTTCTTT.